This is a list of T cell receptor beta chains from one sample in a study of post-analysis software for immune sequencing data. TCRdb reprocessed the PCR reads with MiXCR, giving one entry per CDR3 protein. The sample consists of about 460,000 distinct CDR3 sequences, nearly 45% of them appearing once. Sequencing was done on a sample of blood. These receptors all come from a girl between 5 and 17 years old with multiple sclerosis. Both conserved end residues are part of each CDR3. D genes are given only for firm matches. Expanded clones are given a class, and other clones once, few, many or no size at all.

len: 14
v_gene: TRBV12-3/TRBV12-4
d_gene: NA
abundance: NA
j_gene: TRBJ1-5
CDR3nt: TGTGCCAGCAGCCCAGGTTTTAGCAATCAGCCCCAGCATTTT
CDR3aa: CASSPGFSNQPQHF

len: 15
v_gene: TRBV10-3
d_gene: TRBD2
abundance: few
j_gene: TRBJ2-7
CDR3nt: TGTACCATCAGCCGGTTTAGCGGGAGCTCCTACGAGCAGTACTTC
CDR3aa: CTISRFSGSSYEQYF

len: 15
v_gene: TRBV3-1
d_gene: NA
abundance: NA
j_gene: TRBJ2-4
CDR3nt: TGTGCCAGCAGCCAAGCGGACACGGCAAACAATGAGCAGTACTTC
CDR3aa: CASSQADTANNEQYF

len: 14
v_gene: TRBV20-1
d_gene: NA
abundance: few
j_gene: TRBJ1-1
CDR3nt: TGCAGTGCTAGACCTCCCCAGGGGAACACTGAAGCTTTCTTT
CDR3aa: CSARPPQGNTEAFF

len: 16
v_gene: TRBV5-1
d_gene: TRBD1
abundance: NA
j_gene: TRBJ2-1
CDR3nt: TGCGCCAGCAGCACCGGGACAGGCCAGTCCTACAATGAGCAGTTCTTC
CDR3aa: CASSTGTGQSYNEQFF

len: 15
v_gene: TRBV6-1
d_gene: TRBD1
abundance: NA
j_gene: TRBJ1-1
CDR3nt: TGTGCCAGCAGGGAACAGGGGGCGCGGAACACTGAAGCTTTCTTT
CDR3aa: CASREQGARNTEAFF

len: 16
v_gene: TRBV6-2/TRBV6-3
d_gene: NA
abundance: NA
j_gene: TRBJ2-1
CDR3nt: TGTGCCAGCAGTTACCCTAGCACCCTCCCGGGGAATGAGCAGTTCTTC
CDR3aa: CASSYPSTLPGNEQFF

len: 13
v_gene: TRBV29-1
d_gene: TRBD1
abundance: NA
j_gene: TRBJ2-7
CDR3nt: TGCAGCGTCACAGGGGATGTTGTCTACGAGCAGTACTTC
CDR3aa: CSVTGDVVYEQYF

len: 15
v_gene: TRBV4-1
d_gene: TRBD1
abundance: NA
j_gene: TRBJ1-6
CDR3nt: TGCGCCAGCAGACCCGGACAGGGGGGGAATTCACCCCTCCACTTT
CDR3aa: CASRPGQGGNSPLHF

len: 12
v_gene: TRBV13
d_gene: NA
abundance: few
j_gene: TRBJ2-1
CDR3nt: TGTGCCAGCAGGTTCAGTTACAATGAGCAGTTCTTC
CDR3aa: CASRFSYNEQFF

len: 19
v_gene: TRBV27
d_gene: TRBD2
abundance: NA
j_gene: TRBJ2-1
CDR3nt: TGTGCCAGCAGTGTAGTGACTAGCGGGAGTGGGGGCTCCTACAATGAGCAGTTCTTC
CDR3aa: CASSVVTSGSGGSYNEQFF

len: 15
v_gene: TRBV27
d_gene: TRBD2
abundance: few
j_gene: TRBJ2-3
CDR3nt: TGTGCCAGCAGTTTAAGACTAGCGGGAGGGAATACGCAGTATTTT
CDR3aa: CASSLRLAGGNTQYF

len: 14
v_gene: TRBV7-2
d_gene: TRBD2
abundance: NA
j_gene: TRBJ2-1
CDR3nt: TGTGCCAGCAGCTTAGGTGGGACTAGGTACGAGCAGTTCTTC
CDR3aa: CASSLGGTRYEQFF

len: 11
v_gene: TRBV25-1
d_gene: NA
abundance: NA
j_gene: TRBJ2-5
CDR3nt: TGTGCCAGCAGTGAAACCGGGCCAAAGTACTTC
CDR3aa: CASSETGPKYF

len: 15
v_gene: TRBV6-1
d_gene: NA
abundance: few
j_gene: TRBJ2-1
CDR3nt: TGTGCCAGCAGTGGGCTAAGTGGCGGAAGGAATGAGCAGTTCTTC
CDR3aa: CASSGLSGGRNEQFF

len: 14
v_gene: TRBV7-3
d_gene: NA
abundance: NA
j_gene: TRBJ2-1
CDR3nt: TGTGCCAGCAGCTTCGCCGGGGGAAACAATGAGCAGTTCTTC
CDR3aa: CASSFAGGNNEQFF

len: 12
v_gene: TRBV24-1
d_gene: NA
abundance: NA
j_gene: TRBJ1-2
CDR3nt: TGTGCCACCAGTGGATCAGGGAATGGCTACACCTTC
CDR3aa: CATSGSGNGYTF